The T cell receptor (beta chain) under discussion was sequenced for a study of blood T cells in healthy people across ages. This CDR3 has 16 residues. V was shortened by 0 bases and J by 2 bases, with 13 bases between the two germline ends. Germline CDR1 is SGHRS and CDR2 is YFSETQ. Study-level results: It was not known whether donors were CMV positive (a possible confounder of expanded clonotype changes). PBMCs were not sorted, which prevented a conclusive comparison of naive versus antigen-experienced cells. Age brought a roughly linear fall in TCR beta diversity measured per million T cells.

Primed by a sample-barcoded 5' primer and a J-beta primer mix, a second PCR proceeded for about 6 to 12 cycles. MiXCR was run by TCRdb on the 5' RACE reads, yielding one entry per CDR3 protein. Found here are around 710,000 distinct CDR3 sequences, 35% to 45% of them singletons; the top ten hold 20% to 25%. Notes on this clonotype: Its target is not known.

The clonotype was recovered from an older woman in good health. The rearrangement uses TRBV5-1 and TRBJ2-3, with D perhaps being TRBD1 or TRBD2 (5 bases each). Source material: blood. The CDR3 spells CASSLDPRGYTDTQYF. The CDR3 DNA reads as TGCGCCAGCAGCTTGGACCCGAGGGGTTACACAGATACGCAGTATTTT.